This T cell receptor (beta chain) was retrieved from a study of lymphopenia after photon versus proton radiotherapy. Germline V gives CDR1 SGHVS, CDR2 FNYEAQ. The CDR3 runs to 15 residues. Deletions cut 2 bases from V and 4 bases from J, with 11 bases between. Sequencing was performed with immunoSEQ multiplex PCR; in TCRdb, only in-frame clones are kept and a portion is missing. The data contain approximately 65,000 clones, about nine tenths of them singletons. This clone was seen a handful of times. This TCR came from a man older than 75 with esophageal cancer. This chain joins TRBV7-6 and TRBJ2-2, with TRBD1 as a possible D gene (5 bases). The material sequenced was peripheral blood, taken from a patient treated with proton-based radiotherapy. The CDR3 DNA is TGTGCCAGCAGCTTAAGGGGCGGATCCACCGGGGAGCTGTTTTTT. Its protein is CASSLRGGSTGELFF.